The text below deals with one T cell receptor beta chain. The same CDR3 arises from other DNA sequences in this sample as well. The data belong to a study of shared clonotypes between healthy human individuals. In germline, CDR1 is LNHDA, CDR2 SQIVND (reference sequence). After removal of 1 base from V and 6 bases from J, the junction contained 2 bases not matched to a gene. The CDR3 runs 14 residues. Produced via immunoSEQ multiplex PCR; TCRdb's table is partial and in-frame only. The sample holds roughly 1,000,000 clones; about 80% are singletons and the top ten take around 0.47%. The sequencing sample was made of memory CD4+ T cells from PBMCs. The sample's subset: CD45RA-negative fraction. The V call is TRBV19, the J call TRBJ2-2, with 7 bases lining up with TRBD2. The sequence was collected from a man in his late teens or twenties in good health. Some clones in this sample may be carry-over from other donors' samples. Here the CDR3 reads CASSIGGRAGELFF. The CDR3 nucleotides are TGTGCCAGTAGTATAGGGGGGAGGGCCGGGGAGCTGTTTTTT.